Listed here are 32 T cell receptor beta chains from one sample, sequenced in a study of blood T cell repertoires in COVID-19. Sequencing was performed with immunoSEQ multiplex PCR; in TCRdb, only in-frame clones are kept and a portion is missing. The sample carries around 25,000 clones, 65% to 80% recorded once. The sample taken for sequencing was peripheral blood. These receptors came from a human donor in a cohort sampled during active or convalescent COVID-19.

The J gene is TRBJ1-1, the V gene TRBV10-1; 8 nucleotides align to TRBD1. V lost 9 bases and J lost 5; bases outside the gene matches: 11. The CDR3 runs to 14 residues. CDR1 and CDR2 (germline): WNHNN, SYGVQD (reference sequence). The CDR3 loop is CARGTGQEGTEAFF. The CDR3 bases are TGCGCCAGGGGTACGGGACAGGAAGGAACTGAAGCTTTCTTT.

The DNA of the CDR3 is TGTGCCAGCAGCCCAGCGGGAGACACCTACGAGCAGTACTTC. Translating gives CASSPAGDTYEQYF. The J gene is TRBJ2-7, the V gene TRBV3-1 (or the pseudogene TRBV3-2), with 8 bases aligning to TRBD2. Trimming at V came to 4 bases and at J to 2 bases, leaving 4 bases not matched to a gene. There are 14 residues in the CDR3. CDR1 LGHDT and CDR2 YNNKEL come from the germline V gene (reference sequence).

This clone is deemed medium-sized (0.01 to 0.1%). V usage is TRBV14 and J usage is TRBJ1-2; possible D gene TRBD1, 6 bases. V was cut by 4 bases and J by 0 bases, with 21 bases left in between. There are 18 residues in the CDR3. CDR1 SGHDN and CDR2 FVKESK come from the germline V gene. CDR3 nucleotide sequence: TGTGCCAGCAGCCGTAAGCTGGGGGGGCTATCAGCTAACTATGGCTACACCTTC. Its translation is CASSRKLGGLSANYGYTF.

The chain is built from TRBV19 and TRBJ2-7, with 8 bases identical to TRBD1. V was clipped by 3 bases and J by 2 bases; unmatched bases: 6. CDR3 length: 15 amino acids. The germline gives CDR1 LNHDA, CDR2 SQIVND (reference sequence). The CDR3 reads CASSMSGQGAYEQYF. The CDR3 nucleotides read TGTGCCAGTAGTATGTCAGGACAGGGCGCCTACGAGCAGTACTTC.

The rearrangement uses TRBV19 and TRBJ1-1, with D possibly matching TRBD1 (6 bases). CDR1 and CDR2 from the germline V gene are LNHDA and SQIVND (reference sequence). V lost 5 bases and J 5 bases, leaving 18 bases between the germline ends. The CDR3 is 15 amino acids. CDR3 sequence (DNA): TGTGCCAGTAGTCACACAGGGTCTAGAGGGACTGAAGCTTTCTTT. This encodes CASSHTGSRGTEAFF.

The rearrangement joins TRBV27 to TRBJ2-3; tentatively, D is TRBD2 (6 bases). Trimming stripped 4 bases from V and 2 bases from J, with 10 bases between. Germline V gene data show CDR1 as MNHEY and CDR2 as SMNVEV (reference sequence). The CDR3 length is 14 residues. DNA for the CDR3: TGTGCCAGCAGTTCGGAGCGGGTCACAGATACGCAGTATTTT. This sequence encodes CASSSERVTDTQYF.

CDR3 loop: CASKSRDRAYNEQFF. In nucleotides, the CDR3 is TGTGCCAGCAAGAGCCGGGACAGGGCTTACAATGAGCAGTTCTTC. The chain couples TRBV28 to TRBJ2-1; 9 bases fit TRBD1. The CDR3 totals 15 residues. In germline, CDR1 is MDHEN, CDR2 SYDVKM. The V segment lost 7 bases and the J segment 4 bases; nucleotides outside the gene matches: 8.

The rearrangement joins TRBV4-1 to TRBJ2-3; the match to TRBD2 covers 9 bases. After removal of 2 bases from V and 3 bases from J, the junction contained 0 bases not matched to a gene. The germline CDR1 and CDR2 sequences are MGHRA and YSYEKL. The CDR3 contains 14 residues. CDR3 residues: CASSQLAGTDTQYF. For the CDR3, the DNA is TGCGCCAGCAGCCAACTAGCGGGGACAGATACGCAGTATTTT.

This chain links TRBV6-1 with TRBJ1-1, with 8 positions matching TRBD1. The CDR3 totals 12 residues. Germline values: CDR1 MNHNS, CDR2 SASEGT. V dropped 3 bases and J dropped 8; count of bases not matched to a gene: 2. The DNA of the CDR3 is TGTGCCAGCAGTGAGTCAGGGGGCGAAGCTTTCTTT. This sequence encodes CASSESGGEAFF.

The rearrangement uses TRBV27 and TRBJ2-5; 10 bases match TRBD2. The CDR3 is made up of 17 amino acids. The V gene end was trimmed by 5 bases and the J gene end by 2 bases; junction bases not matched to a gene: 11. The germline V gene encodes CDR1 MNHEY and CDR2 SMNVEV (reference sequence). CDR3 in amino acids: CASSQSQREGWQETQYF. The CDR3 DNA is TGTGCCAGCAGTCAATCTCAGCGGGAGGGATGGCAAGAGACCCAGTACTTC.

This clone is medium-sized within its sample. V and J are TRBV4-1 and TRBJ2-7, with a tentative D call TRBD2 (5 bases). CDR1 MGHRA and CDR2 YSYEKL come from the germline V gene. Trimming took off 0 bases at V and 5 bases at J, with 17 bases between the two ends. This CDR3 has 16 residues. The CDR3 nucleotides are TGCGCCAGCAGCCAAGAAGTCGAGGGCGCTAAAGACGAGCAGTACTTC. This encodes CASSQEVEGAKDEQYF.

This clone showed up just once. The J gene is TRBJ2-7, the V gene TRBV12-3 or TRBV12-4, with a weak D call TRBD1 (6 bases). V dropped 6 bases and J dropped 5 bases, with 14 bases sitting between them. This CDR3 spans 13 amino acids. The CDR3 region has the DNA TGTGCCAGCAGCACCAGGGGTCCACACGAGCAGTACGTC. This encodes CASSTRGPHEQYV.

The chain carries TRBV27 and TRBJ1-5; D unresolved. The ends were cut back, 3 bases at V and 4 bases at J, with 13 bases in the middle. There are 15 residues in the CDR3. Germline values: CDR1 MNHEY, CDR2 SMNVEV (reference sequence). The CDR3 here is CASSFRSPENQPQHF. The CDR3 DNA sequence: TGTGCCAGCAGTTTTCGGAGCCCGGAAAATCAGCCCCAGCATTTT.

This rearrangement joins TRBV7-2 to TRBJ2-2; TRBD1 is a possible D gene (6 bases). Germline loops: CDR1 SGHTA, CDR2 FQGNSA. The CDR3 is 13 amino acids. V was pared by 6 bases and J by 6 bases, with 11 bases between. For the CDR3, the DNA is TGTGCCAGCAGTACAGGGTTTCCCGGGGAGCTGTTTTTT. Translated, it gives CASSTGFPGELFF.

The V call is TRBV10-1, the J call TRBJ2-3; TRBD2 agrees at 16 bases. This CDR3 has 15 residues. With V trimmed by 5 bases and J by 6 bases, 2 bases remained unmatched. Looked up from germline, CDR1 is WNHNN and CDR2 is SYGVQD (reference sequence). In nucleotides, the CDR3 is TGCGCCAGCAGTCCGGGACTAGCGGGAGGGGATACGCAGTATTTT. It is translated as CASSPGLAGGDTQYF.

V gene TRBV11-2 combines with J gene TRBJ2-3, with 7 bases that match TRBD1. Per the germline V gene, CDR1 is SGHAT and CDR2 is FQNNGV. This CDR3 comprises 15 residues. Trimming took 4 bases from V and 0 from J; bases not matched to a gene: 4. The CDR3 sequence is CASSSVTGSTDTQYF. The CDR3 nucleotides read TGTGCCAGCAGCTCCGTGACAGGGAGCACAGATACGCAGTATTTT.

The chain links TRBV30 to TRBJ1-4, with D uncertain. V lost 0 bases, J lost 2 bases, and 7 bases lay in between. CDR3 length: 14 amino acids. The germline CDR1 and CDR2 sequences are GTSNPN and SVGIG (reference sequence). CDR3 bases: TGTGCCTGGAGTGTCTCCAGTACTAATGAAAAACTGTTTTTT. As protein: CAWSVSSTNEKLFF.

This chain links TRBV4-2 with TRBJ2-7; 12 bases align to TRBD2. The CDR3 loop spans 16 amino acids. Germline CDR1 reads LGHNA; CDR2 reads YNFKEQ. Trimming removed 3 bases from V and 7 bases from J; junction bases left unmatched: 10. The CDR3 protein is CASSHELAGGPGEQYF. The CDR3 DNA is TGTGCCAGCAGCCACGAACTAGCGGGGGGCCCGGGAGAGCAGTACTTC.

The chain combines TRBV9 with TRBJ1-6; D is possibly TRBD1 (5 bases). The V gene's germline CDR1 is SGDLS and CDR2 YYNGEE. The CDR3 consists of 16 residues. The V and J ends lost 3 bases and 6 bases respectively, with 16 bases between them. Here the CDR3 reads CASSETPTGINSPLHF. CDR3 sequence (DNA): TGTGCCAGCAGCGAGACGCCCACAGGAATTAATTCACCCCTCCACTTT.

This clone has a single count. V and J are TRBV19 and TRBJ2-7; D is uncertain. In germline, CDR1 is LNHDA, CDR2 SQIVND (reference sequence). CDR3 length equals 14 residues. V lost 7 bases to trimming and J lost 0 bases, with 13 bases between them. The CDR3 protein is CASNPGRSSYEQYF. Written as DNA, the CDR3 is TGTGCCAGTAACCCCGGTAGGAGCTCCTACGAGCAGTACTTC. Full variable domain (outside the CDR3, taken from reference TRBV19 and TRBJ2-7): DGGITQSPKYLFRKEGQNVTLSCEQNLNHDAMYWYRQDPGQGLRLIYYSQIVNDFQKGDIAEGYSVSREKKESFPLTVTSAQKNPTAFYLCASNPGRSSYEQYFGPGTRLTVT.

This rearrangement joins TRBV19 to TRBJ1-1; D is perhaps TRBD1 (5 bases). The V gene's germline CDR1 is LNHDA and CDR2 SQIVND (reference sequence). The CDR3 runs to 16 residues. With 4 bases removed from V and 6 bases from J, the gap between germline ends came to 21 bases. CDR3 region: CASSRGLRGTFAEAFF. For the CDR3, the DNA is TGTGCCAGTAGTAGGGGACTTCGGGGGACGTTTGCTGAAGCTTTCTTT.

The chain combines TRBV4-1 with TRBJ1-4; TRBD1 agrees at 7 bases. Trimming at V came to 5 bases and at J to 0 bases, leaving 9 bases not matched to a gene. This CDR3 region has 17 residues. CDR1 is MGHRA, CDR2 YSYEKL, per germline. CDR3 in DNA: TGCGCCAGCAGCTCGCGCCAGGGGGTTGCAACTAATGAAAAACTGTTTTTT. Translation: CASSSRQGVATNEKLFF.

The chain joins TRBV11-2 to TRBJ2-7, with D tentatively TRBD2 (5 bases). V lost 4 bases, J lost 4 bases, and 11 bases lay in between. The CDR3 has 13 amino acids. CDR1 and CDR2 from the germline V gene are SGHAT and FQNNGV. The CDR3 bases are TGTGCCAGCAGCTGGGGAGTTGAGTACGAGCAGTACTTC. This encodes CASSWGVEYEQYF.

The rearrangement links TRBV15 to TRBJ1-2; D might be TRBD1 (5 bases). This CDR3 spans 13 amino acids. V dropped 0 bases and J dropped 8 bases, with 10 bases sitting between them. CDR1 is LNHNV, CDR2 YYDKDF, per germline (reference sequence). CDR3 bases: TGTGCCACCAGCAGAGATCAGGGAAACGGCTACACCTTC. This codes for CATSRDQGNGYTF.

Only one count was recorded for this clone. V is TRBV19 and J is TRBJ1-2, with 7 bases lining up with TRBD1. Germline V gene data show CDR1 as LNHDA and CDR2 as SQIVND (reference sequence). The CDR3 is 13 residues long. J was trimmed by 4 bases and V by 6 bases; bases with no gene match: 5. The CDR3 reads CASRLTGSYGYTF. The DNA for the CDR3 is TGTGCCAGTAGGTTGACAGGGAGCTATGGCTACACCTTC.

This clone was detected only once. The chain has TRBV12-3 or TRBV12-4 and TRBJ1-4; D is uncertain. There are 13 residues in the CDR3. Trimming left V 4 bases short and J 5 bases short, with 8 bases between. The CDR3 spells CASSSQKNEKLFF. For the CDR3, the DNA is TGTGCCAGCAGTTCACAGAAAAATGAAAAACTGTTTTTT.

This clone has a handful of counts. V usage is TRBV28 and J usage is TRBJ2-1, with a weak D call TRBD2 (6 bases). The V and J ends lost 6 bases and 7 bases respectively, with 19 bases between them. CDR3 length equals 15 residues. CDR1 and CDR2 from the germline V gene are MDHEN and SYDVKM. The CDR3, as DNA: TGTGCCAGCAGAACCCGCAGACTAGTGGAAAATGAGCAGTTCTTC. Translating it yields CASRTRRLVENEQFF.

The gene calls are TRBV4-1 and TRBJ2-7; no firm D call. Trimming shortened V by 3 bases and J by 6 bases, and 12 bases separated the two germline ends. Germline V lookup: CDR1 MGHRA, CDR2 YSYEKL. The CDR3 sequence is 13 residues long. CDR3 loop: CASSHPSRSEQYF. CDR3 in DNA: TGCGCCAGCAGCCACCCTTCCAGGTCCGAGCAGTACTTC.

The gene calls are TRBV6-2 or TRBV6-3 and TRBJ2-7; 9 positions agree with TRBD2. Germline V gives CDR1 MNHEY, CDR2 SVGEGT. The junction had 9 bases not matched to a gene; V was cut back by 0 bases and J by 3 bases. The CDR3 runs 17 residues. Here the CDR3 reads CASSYSVERGDLYEQYV. In DNA, the CDR3 is TGTGCCAGCAGTTACTCGGTGGAGCGGGGGGACCTCTACGAGCAGTACGTC.

V usage is TRBV2 and J usage is TRBJ1-5; 8 nucleotides match TRBD1. This CDR3 region has 16 residues. Per germline, CDR1 SNHLY and CDR2 FYNNEI. After removal of 4 bases from V and 2 bases from J, the junction contained 7 bases not matched to a gene. The CDR3 loop is CASSGDRLHGNQPQHF. CDR3 bases: TGTGCCAGCAGTGGGGACAGGCTCCATGGCAATCAGCCCCAGCATTTT.

V usage is TRBV10-2 and J usage is TRBJ2-7, with D perhaps TRBD1 (6 bases). The CDR3 loop spans 13 amino acids. CDR1 WSHSY and CDR2 SAAADI come from the germline V gene. Trimming pared 6 bases from V and 4 bases from J, leaving 13 bases between. For the CDR3, the DNA is TGCGCCAGCAGACAGGACAGCGAATACGAGCAGTACTTC. It translates to CASRQDSEYEQYF.

In this sample, this clone turned up a few times. The rearrangement joins TRBV27 to TRBJ2-7; TRBD2 agrees at 10 bases. V dropped 1 base and J dropped 9; count of bases not matched to a gene: 9. The germline V gene has CDR1 MNHEY and CDR2 SMNVEV (reference sequence). There are 15 residues in the CDR3. The CDR3 is CASSLWSSGSDVQYF. The CDR3 nucleotides read TGTGCCAGCAGTTTATGGTCTAGCGGGAGCGACGTGCAGTACTTC.